The 9 T cell receptor beta chains in this list originate from one sample, sequenced in a study of blood T cell repertoires in COVID-19. Repertoires were generated with immunoSEQ multiplex PCR, while TCRdb's copy carries only in-frame clones and drops some. This table has roughly 320,000 clones, 65% to 90% appearing once. The sample consisted of peripheral blood. These receptors were collected from a human donor in a cohort sampled during active COVID-19.

V gene TRBV6-1 combines with J gene TRBJ1-2, with 8 bases that match TRBD1. The germline gives CDR1 MNHNS, CDR2 SASEGT. This CDR3 contains 17 residues. Trimming took 0 bases from V and 0 from J; bases not matched to a gene: 6. The CDR3 region is CASSEATGATANYGYTF. As DNA, the CDR3 is TGTGCCAGCAGTGAAGCGACAGGGGCCACTGCTAACTATGGCTACACCTTC.

The gene calls are TRBV24-1 and TRBJ2-1; D is undetermined. The CDR3 length is 11 residues. Germline V lookup: CDR1 KGHDR, CDR2 SFDVKD. V was shortened by 4 bases and J by 7 bases, with 4 bases between the two germline ends. As DNA, the CDR3 is TGTGCCACCAGTGACTTAAATGAGCAGTTCTTC. Translating gives CATSDLNEQFF.

The chain joins TRBV10-3 to TRBJ2-1; 7 bases match TRBD2. The CDR3 consists of 14 residues. Germline V gene sequence: CDR1 ENHRY, CDR2 SYGVKD. Unmatched junction bases numbered 8, after V lost 11 bases and J lost 1 base. CDR3: CASNREGSYNEQFF. CDR3 in DNA: TGTGCCTCAAATAGGGAGGGATCCTACAATGAGCAGTTCTTC.

This chain uses TRBV3-1 (or the pseudogene TRBV3-2) with TRBJ1-1; TRBD1 matches 8 bases. V lost 4 bases to trimming and J lost 0 bases; unmatched junction nucleotides: 4. The CDR3 length is 15 residues. Germline lookup yields CDR1 LGHDT and CDR2 YNNKEL (reference sequence). The CDR3 loop is CASSPSGGMNTEAFF. The DNA of the CDR3 is TGTGCCAGCAGCCCCTCAGGGGGCATGAACACTGAAGCTTTCTTT.

The genes are TRBV5-1 and TRBJ2-7; 9 nucleotides line up with TRBD1. V was pared by 2 bases and J by 0 bases, with 18 bases of the junction left unmatched. CDR3 size: 20 residues. Germline CDR1 and CDR2: SGHRS and YFSETQ. CDR3 DNA sequence: TGCGCCAGCAGCTTAGACCCCGGGACAGGGACGAGAAGAAGCTCCTACGAGCAGTACTTC. It encodes CASSLDPGTGTRRSSYEQYF.

In nucleotides, the CDR3 is TGCGCCAGCACCCCTGAGGGCATCTATGGCTACACCTTC. It translates to CASTPEGIYGYTF. The J gene is TRBJ1-2, the V gene TRBV5-1; D ambiguous. Trimming took off 6 bases at V and 4 bases at J, with 13 bases between the two ends. This CDR3 comprises 13 residues. The germline gives CDR1 SGHRS, CDR2 YFSETQ.

The genes are TRBV24-1 and TRBJ1-4; weak D call: TRBD1 (5 bases). V shed 4 bases and J shed 4 bases, with 12 bases lying between them. There are 15 residues in the CDR3. The germline V gene has CDR1 KGHDR and CDR2 SFDVKD. Written as DNA, the CDR3 is TGTGCCACCAGTGACGCGGGGACGGATAATGAAAAACTGTTTTTT. Its protein is CATSDAGTDNEKLFF.

The gene calls are TRBV30 and TRBJ1-2, with D perhaps matching TRBD1 (5 bases). The CDR3 contains 14 residues. V was trimmed by 0 bases and J by 8 bases, leaving 16 bases between them. Germline V gene sequence: CDR1 GTSNPN, CDR2 SVGIG (reference sequence). The CDR3 is CAWSVVDRGGGYTF. Here the CDR3 DNA reads TGTGCCTGGAGTGTCGTAGACCGGGGGGGAGGCTACACCTTC.

This clone was counted once. The chain couples TRBV5-1 to TRBJ1-2, with D maybe TRBD1 (5 bases). This CDR3 spans 14 amino acids. V lost 6 bases and J lost 4, with 16 bases in between. From germline, CDR1 is SGHRS and CDR2 YFSETQ. The CDR3 is CASTPAGESYGYTF. CDR3 DNA sequence: TGCGCCAGCACCCCGGCGGGGGAGAGCTATGGCTACACCTTC.